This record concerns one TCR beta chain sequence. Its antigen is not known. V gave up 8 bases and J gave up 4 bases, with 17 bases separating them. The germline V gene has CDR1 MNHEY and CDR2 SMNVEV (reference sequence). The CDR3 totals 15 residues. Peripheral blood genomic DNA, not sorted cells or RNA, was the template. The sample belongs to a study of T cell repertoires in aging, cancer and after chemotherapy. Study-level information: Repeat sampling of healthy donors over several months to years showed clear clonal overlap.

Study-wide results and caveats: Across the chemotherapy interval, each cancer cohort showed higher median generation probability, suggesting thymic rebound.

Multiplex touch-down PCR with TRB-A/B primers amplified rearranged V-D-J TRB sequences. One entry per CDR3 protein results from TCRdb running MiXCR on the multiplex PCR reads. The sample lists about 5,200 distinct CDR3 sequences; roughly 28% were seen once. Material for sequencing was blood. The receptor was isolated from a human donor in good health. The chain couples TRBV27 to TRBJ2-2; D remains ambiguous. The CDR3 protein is CASGLRYSPTGELFF. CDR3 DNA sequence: TGTGCCAGCGGCCTTAGGTATTCACCCACCGGGGAGCTGTTTTTT.